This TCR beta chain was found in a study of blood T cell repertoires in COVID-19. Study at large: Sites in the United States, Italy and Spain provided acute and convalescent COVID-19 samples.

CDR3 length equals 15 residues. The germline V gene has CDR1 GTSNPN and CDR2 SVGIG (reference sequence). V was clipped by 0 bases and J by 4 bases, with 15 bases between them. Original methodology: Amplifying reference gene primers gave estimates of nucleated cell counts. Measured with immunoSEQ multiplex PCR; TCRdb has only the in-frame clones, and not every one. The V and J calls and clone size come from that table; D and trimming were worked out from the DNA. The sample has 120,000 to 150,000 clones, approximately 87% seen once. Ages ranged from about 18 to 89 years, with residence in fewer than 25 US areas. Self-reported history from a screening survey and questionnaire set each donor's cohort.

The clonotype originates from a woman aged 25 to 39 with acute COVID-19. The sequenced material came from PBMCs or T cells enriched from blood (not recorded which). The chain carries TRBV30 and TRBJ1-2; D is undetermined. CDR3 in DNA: TGTGCCTGGAGTGTCCGTCCTCCCTTCGTCTATGGCTACACCTTC. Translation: CAWSVRPPFVYGYTF.